What follows are 27 T cell receptor beta chains derived from one specimen sequenced in a study of CD8 T cells in ankylosing spondylitis. Study conclusions and caveats: What seemed typical of ankylosing spondylitis blood was a TCR beta motif built from about eight highly homologous variants.

TCRdb independently ran MiXCR on the 5' RACE reads; one entry per CDR3 protein. The sample has about 440,000 distinct CDR3 sequences; roughly a sixth are singletons. No antigen has been identified for these receptors. The sequenced material came from blood, either unsorted or a sorted T cell fraction (not recorded which). Every receptor here comes from a male donor with ankylosing spondylitis.

The chain carries TRBV7-2 and TRBJ2-1; perhaps D is TRBD1 or TRBD2 (6 bases each). The CDR3 contains 14 residues. The germline V and J ends were trimmed by 0 bases and 9 bases, with 12 bases remaining between them. The germline V gene encodes CDR1 SGHTA and CDR2 FQGNSA. CDR3 sequence reads: CASSLADKGGEQFF. CDR3 bases: TGTGCCAGCAGCTTAGCGGATAAGGGGGGTGAGCAGTTCTTC.

The CDR3 DNA reads TGTGCCAGCAGTCCTACTTGGCTAGCGGGAGCACCCGGTGAGCAGTTCTTC. It codes for CASSPTWLAGAPGEQFF. The genes are TRBV28 and TRBJ2-1; 10 bases fit TRBD2. The CDR3 is made up of 17 amino acids. Germline CDR1 reads MDHEN; CDR2 reads SYDVKM. V was clipped by 5 bases and J by 9 bases; unmatched bases: 16.

The chain links TRBV7-8 to TRBJ2-3; weak D call: TRBD1 (5 bases). The CDR3 covers 14 residues. Germline CDR1 SGHVS, CDR2 FQNEAQ. Trimming shortened V by 8 bases and J by 2 bases, and 14 bases separated the two germline ends. CDR3 DNA sequence: TGTGCCAGCCTTAGGGGCCACTTCACAGATACGCAGTATTTT. It yields the protein CASLRGHFTDTQYF. The variable domain in full, with the rest retrieved from reference TRBV7-8 and TRBJ2-3, is GAGVSQSPRYKVAKRGQDVALRCDPISGHVSLFWYQQALGQGPEFLTYFQNEAQLDKSGLPSDRFFAERPEGSVSTLKIQRTQQEDSAVYLCASLRGHFTDTQYFGPGTRLTVL.

There are a few counts of this clonotype. The chain combines TRBV7-2 with TRBJ2-7; D call uncertain. The germline V and J ends were trimmed by 2 bases and 2 bases, with 19 bases remaining between them. The CDR3 is made up of 17 amino acids. Germline CDR1 is SGHTA and CDR2 is FQGNSA. CDR3 loop: CASSLSSTVGNPYEQYF. CDR3 coding DNA: TGTGCCAGCAGCTTATCTTCTACAGTGGGAAACCCCTACGAGCAGTACTTC.

This clonotype was picked up many times. J is TRBJ1-1 and V is TRBV29-1; possibly TRBD1 for D (5 bases). The germline CDR1 and CDR2 sequences are SQVTM and ANQGSEA. The CDR3 loop spans 13 amino acids. The V and J ends lost 4 bases and 3 bases respectively, with 12 bases between them. DNA of the CDR3: TGCAGCGTTGTACGGGGGTTGGACACTGAAGCTTTCTTT. Its translation: CSVVRGLDTEAFF.

This clonotype came up many times. The chain has TRBV10-3 and TRBJ2-2; 10 nucleotides line up with TRBD1. Looked up from germline, CDR1 is ENHRY and CDR2 is SYGVKD. The CDR3 runs 15 residues. J was trimmed by 4 bases and V by 3 bases; bases with no gene match: 2. DNA for the CDR3: TGTGCCATCAGTGATGGGGACAGGGGCACCGGGGAGCTGTTTTTT. It codes for CAISDGDRGTGELFF.

This chain links TRBV9 with TRBJ1-3; tentative D call: TRBD1 (5 bases). V lost 0 bases, J lost 4 bases, and 8 bases lay in between. Germline V gene data show CDR1 as SGDLS and CDR2 as YYNGEE. This CDR3 contains 14 residues. This chain's CDR3 is CASSVGGDGNTIYF. The CDR3 region has the DNA TGTGCCAGCAGCGTAGGTGGGGACGGAAACACCATATATTTT.

This clonotype was observed a handful of times. The rearrangement joins TRBV27 to TRBJ2-7; 9 bases are a match to TRBD1. V shed 5 bases, J shed 6 bases, and the junction held 8 bases outside the gene matches. This CDR3 has 14 amino acids. Per the germline V gene, CDR1 is MNHEY and CDR2 is SMNVEV (reference sequence). CDR3 DNA sequence: TGTGCCAGCAGTCCACAGGGGGCGCGTTCCGAGCAGTACTTC. Protein product: CASSPQGARSEQYF.

This clonotype occurred a few times. The rearrangement links TRBV5-4 to TRBJ2-5; 7 bases agree with TRBD1. The CDR3 runs 13 residues. The germline V gene has CDR1 SGHNT and CDR2 YYREEE (reference sequence). V gave up 6 bases and J gave up 3 bases; unmatched junction bases: 5. The CDR3 DNA follows: TGTGCCAGCACGACCGACAGGGAAGAGACCCAGTACTTC. Its protein is CASTTDREETQYF. The whole variable domain, filled in from reference TRBV5-4 and TRBJ2-5, reads ETGVTQSPTHLIKTRGQQVTLRCSSQSGHNTVSWYQQALGQGPQFIFQYYREEENGRGNFPPRFSGLQFPNYSSELNVNALELDDSALYLCASTTDREETQYFGPGTRLLVL.

V usage is TRBV28 and J usage is TRBJ2-7; D unresolved. V was cut by 4 bases and J by 2 bases, with 18 bases left in between. This CDR3 region has 16 residues. The germline gives CDR1 MDHEN, CDR2 SYDVKM. The CDR3 DNA is TGTGCCAGCAGTTCCCCTTGGAGTAGCAGCGCCTACGAGCAGTACTTC. Translation gives CASSSPWSSSAYEQYF.

This clonotype has a count of ten or more. The chain carries TRBV10-3 and TRBJ1-5; 8 bases line up with TRBD1. Germline CDR1 is ENHRY and CDR2 is SYGVKD. The CDR3 has 14 amino acids. V was clipped by 3 bases and J by 6 bases; unmatched bases: 4. The CDR3, as DNA: TGTGCCATCAGTGAATCTGACAGGGGTCAGCCCCAGCATTTT. Encoded protein: CAISESDRGQPQHF.

This clonotype was seen ten or more times. V and J are TRBV10-3 and TRBJ1-1; possible D gene TRBD1, 6 bases. V was shortened by 0 bases and J by 4 bases, with 12 bases between the two germline ends. Germline V lookup: CDR1 ENHRY, CDR2 SYGVKD. The CDR3 length is 15 residues. The CDR3 loop is CAISESGGSTTEAFF. The DNA for the CDR3 is TGTGCCATCAGTGAGTCAGGGGGGTCGACCACTGAAGCTTTCTTT.

This clonotype was found a few times. The chain recombines TRBV20-1 with TRBJ2-7; TRBD2 might be the D (6 bases). Germline CDR1 and CDR2: DFQATT and SNEGSKA (reference sequence). The CDR3 loop spans 13 amino acids. Between the trimmed V and J ends, which lost 3 bases and 2 bases, there was a span of 11 bases. CDR3 sequence reads: CSASSGETYEQYF. In DNA, the CDR3 is TGCAGTGCTAGTTCGGGGGAAACCTACGAGCAGTACTTC.

This chain connects TRBV3-1 to TRBJ2-7; 7 bases map to TRBD1. The CDR3 totals 14 residues. V dropped 8 bases and J dropped 3; count of bases not matched to a gene: 10. Germline values: CDR1 LGHDT, CDR2 YNNKEL (reference sequence). This chain's CDR3 is CASASDRTLYEQYF. In DNA form, the CDR3 reads TGTGCCAGCGCCTCGGACAGGACCCTCTACGAGCAGTACTTC.

This clonotype came up a few times. This sequence joins TRBV18 and TRBJ2-5; D unresolved. V was pared by 1 base and J by 4 bases, with 4 bases between. The germline gives CDR1 KGHSH, CDR2 LQKENI. The CDR3 covers 12 residues. Here the CDR3 reads CASSPRPETQYF. The CDR3 nucleotides are TGTGCCAGCTCACCACGCCCAGAGACCCAGTACTTC.

J is TRBJ1-6 and V is TRBV14; TRBD1 agrees at 12 bases. The V gene's germline CDR1 is SGHDN and CDR2 FVKESK. V dropped 4 bases and J dropped 9; count of bases not matched to a gene: 4. The CDR3 is 15 amino acids. The CDR3 here is CASSRGQGATSPLHF. CDR3 bases: TGTGCCAGCAGCCGGGGACAGGGGGCCACTTCACCCCTCCACTTT.

This clonotype came up many times. The J gene is TRBJ2-7, the V gene TRBV12-3 or TRBV12-4; D unclear. The ends were cut back, 1 base at V and 3 bases at J, with 10 bases in the middle. CDR3 length: 14 amino acids. The CDR3 DNA reads as TGTGCCAGCAGTTTAGTCGTCTTGGGCTACGAGCAGTACTTC. Translated, it gives CASSLVVLGYEQYF.

J is TRBJ2-4 and V is TRBV29-1, with 10 nucleotides matching TRBD2. J lost 2 bases, V lost 4 bases, and 2 bases had no gene match. The CDR3 has 14 amino acids. Germline lookup yields CDR1 SQVTM and CDR2 ANQGSEA. CDR3 protein: CSVVSGGTKNIQYF. The CDR3, as DNA: TGCAGCGTTGTTAGCGGGGGGACCAAAAACATTCAGTACTTC. The full variable domain, in which reference TRBV29-1 and TRBJ2-4 provide the parts outside the CDR3, is SAVISQKPSRDICQRGTSLTIQCQVDSQVTMMFWYRQQPGQSLTLIATANQGSEATYESGFVIDKFPISRPNLTFSTLTVSNMSPEDSSIYLCSVVSGGTKNIQYFGAGTRLSVL.

The chain recombines TRBV20-1 with TRBJ2-7; maybe TRBD2 (6 bases). V dropped 4 bases and J dropped 5 bases, with 18 bases sitting between them. Germline loops: CDR1 DFQATT, CDR2 SNEGSKA (reference sequence). CDR3 length equals 14 residues. CDR3 sequence reads: CSATRGANPHEQYF. In DNA, the CDR3 is TGCAGTGCTACGCGCGGGGCAAATCCCCACGAGCAGTACTTC.

The chain carries TRBV6-1 and TRBJ2-7; 11 nucleotides align to TRBD1. This CDR3 contains 19 residues. The germline V gene has CDR1 MNHNS and CDR2 SASEGT. Unmatched junction bases numbered 21, after V lost 8 bases and J lost 3 bases. The CDR3 sequence: CASRKDRGQIPFRFYEQYF. Here the CDR3 DNA reads TGTGCCAGCCGAAAGGACAGGGGGCAAATCCCTTTCCGATTCTACGAGCAGTACTTC.

V usage is TRBV3-1 and J usage is TRBJ2-3; 8 nucleotides align to TRBD1. The CDR3 runs 15 residues. The V and J ends lost 4 bases and 2 bases, in that order; junction bases with no gene match: 5. Per germline, CDR1 LGHDT and CDR2 YNNKEL (reference sequence). The CDR3 loop reads CASSPRDRHTDTQYF. The DNA for the CDR3 is TGTGCCAGCAGCCCGCGGGACAGGCACACAGATACGCAGTATTTT.

This clonotype was counted a few times. The chain combines TRBV20-1 with TRBJ2-7; 7 nucleotides align to TRBD2. The CDR3 has 13 residues. CDR1 is DFQATT, CDR2 SNEGSKA, per germline (reference sequence). V lost 3 bases to trimming and J lost 3 bases; unmatched junction nucleotides: 5. The CDR3 protein is CSARGPGGYEQYF. CDR3 DNA: TGCAGTGCTAGGGGGCCGGGGGGCTACGAGCAGTACTTC.

This sequence joins TRBV7-2 and TRBJ2-1; D is ambiguous. The CDR3 has 13 residues. From germline, CDR1 is SGHTA and CDR2 FQGNSA. Trimming removed 3 bases at V and 6 bases at J, with 9 bases between. CDR3 in amino acids: CASSFPLPNEQFF. The CDR3 DNA follows: TGTGCCAGCAGCTTCCCCCTACCCAATGAGCAGTTCTTC.

The chain links TRBV20-1 to TRBJ1-4; tentatively, D is TRBD1 (6 bases). The CDR3 totals 13 residues. Trimming stripped 6 bases from V and 4 bases from J, with 12 bases between. Looked up from germline, CDR1 is DFQATT and CDR2 is SNEGSKA (reference sequence). Here the CDR3 DNA reads TGCAGTGCCCAGGGGCCGATTAATGAAAAACTGTTTTTT. It is translated as CSAQGPINEKLFF.

A few counts support this clonotype. The J gene is TRBJ2-5, the V gene TRBV11-2, with 9 bases aligning to TRBD1. V shed 4 bases, J shed 5 bases, and the junction held 11 bases outside the gene matches. CDR1 is SGHAT and CDR2 is FQNNGV in the germline V gene. This CDR3 is 16 amino acids long. Here the CDR3 DNA reads TGTGCCAGCAGCTCCTCCCGGGACAGGGTTTGGGAGACCCAGTACTTC. Encoded protein: CASSSSRDRVWETQYF.

This clonotype has at least ten counts. V usage is TRBV9 and J usage is TRBJ2-2, with D perhaps matching TRBD1 (5 bases). From germline, CDR1 is SGDLS and CDR2 YYNGEE. CDR3 size: 15 residues. With 1 base removed from V and 3 bases from J, the gap between germline ends came to 10 bases. CDR3 in amino acids: CASSVRGSDTGELFF. CDR3 in DNA: TGTGCCAGCAGCGTAAGGGGCAGTGACACCGGGGAGCTGTTTTTT.

Ten or more counts support this clonotype. The J gene is TRBJ2-1, the V gene TRBV12-3 or TRBV12-4; 7 bases are shared with TRBD2. Trimming took 6 bases from V and 0 from J; bases not matched to a gene: 5. There are 15 residues in the CDR3. CDR3 protein: CASSLADRSYNEQFF. The CDR3 nucleotides read TGTGCCAGCAGCCTAGCGGATCGCTCCTACAATGAGCAGTTCTTC.